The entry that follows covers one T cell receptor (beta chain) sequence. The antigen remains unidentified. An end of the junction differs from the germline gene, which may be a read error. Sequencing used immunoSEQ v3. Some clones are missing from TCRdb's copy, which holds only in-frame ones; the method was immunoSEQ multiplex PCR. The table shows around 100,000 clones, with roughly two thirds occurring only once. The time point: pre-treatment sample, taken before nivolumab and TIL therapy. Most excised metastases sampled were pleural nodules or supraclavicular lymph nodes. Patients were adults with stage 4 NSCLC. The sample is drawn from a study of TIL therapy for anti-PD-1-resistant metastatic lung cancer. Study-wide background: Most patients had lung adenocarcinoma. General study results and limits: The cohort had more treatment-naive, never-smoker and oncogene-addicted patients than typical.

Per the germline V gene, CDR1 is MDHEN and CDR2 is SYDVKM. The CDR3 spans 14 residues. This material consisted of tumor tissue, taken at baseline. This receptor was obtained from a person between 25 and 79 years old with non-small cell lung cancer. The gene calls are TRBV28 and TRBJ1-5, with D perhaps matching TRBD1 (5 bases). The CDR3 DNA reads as TGTGCCAGCAGTTGGGGGGGTAGCAGTCAGCCCCAGCATTTT. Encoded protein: CASSWGGSSQPQHF.